The next 5 T cell receptor beta chains were all read from a single sample in a study of cytotoxic CD8 clonotypes in ibrutinib-treated CLL. Profiling relied on immunoSEQ multiplex PCR, and the TCRdb table lists in-frame clones only, not all of them. The top ten clones hold about 4.9% of a sample with 150,000 to 200,000 clones, approximately 84% of them seen once. The sample was PBMCs, taken after 24 months of ibrutinib treatment. The receptors come from a human donor with chronic lymphocytic leukemia.

The chain joins TRBV5-8 to TRBJ2-7; the D gene is possibly TRBD1 (5 bases). CDR1 is SGHTS, CDR2 YDEGEE, per germline. CDR3 size: 12 residues. Trimming took off 5 bases at V and 5 bases at J, with 11 bases between the two ends. In DNA form, the CDR3 reads TGTGCCAGCAGGGGGCTGGATCACGAGCAGTACTTC. It yields the protein CASRGLDHEQYF.

This chain connects TRBV4-2 to TRBJ1-5, with D possibly being TRBD1 (5 bases). Germline CDR1 LGHNA, CDR2 YNFKEQ. The ends were cut back, 0 bases at V and 5 bases at J, with 5 bases in the middle. The CDR3 is 13 residues long. The CDR3 sequence is CASSQDRDQPQHF. DNA for the CDR3: TGTGCCAGCAGCCAAGACAGGGATCAGCCCCAGCATTTT.

This clone was counted once. The rearrangement links TRBV18 to TRBJ1-1; TRBD1 aligns across 9 bases. CDR3 length equals 15 residues. Germline V lookup: CDR1 KGHSH, CDR2 LQKENI. V dropped 3 bases and J dropped 1; count of bases not matched to a gene: 3. The CDR3 DNA reads as TGTGCCAGCTCACCTATGACAGGGGGGAACACTGAAGCTTTCTTT. As protein: CASSPMTGGNTEAFF.

The chain links TRBV6-5 to TRBJ1-2; 8 bases are a match to TRBD1. The CDR3 is 14 amino acids. Unmatched junction bases numbered 7, after V lost 2 bases and J lost 8 bases. Germline assignment: CDR1 MNHEY and CDR2 SVGAGI. The CDR3 sequence: CASSYRQGPRGYTF. CDR3 coding DNA: TGTGCCAGCAGTTACAGACAGGGGCCACGCGGCTACACCTTC.

This chain uses TRBV11-3 with TRBJ2-7, with 10 bases fitting TRBD1. V trimming: 2 bases; J trimming: 2 bases; junction bases outside the gene matches: 3. This CDR3 is built from 15 residues. Germline lookup yields CDR1 SGHNT and CDR2 YENEEA. For the CDR3, the DNA is TGTGCCAGCAGCTTAACCGGACAGGGGGCCTACGAGCAGTACTTC. Its protein product is CASSLTGQGAYEQYF.